This T cell receptor (beta chain) was found in a study of blood T cells in healthy people across ages. For the second PCR, which ran for about 6 to 11 cycles, a sample-barcoded 5' primer and a J-beta primer mix were used. TCRdb re-derived calls from the 5' RACE reads in MiXCR, one entry per CDR3 protein. The sample lists 1.5 million to 1.8 million distinct CDR3 sequences, about 45% occurring once. There are 14 residues in the CDR3. Trimming took off 4 bases at V and 0 bases at J, with 9 bases between the two ends. CDR1 and CDR2 from the germline V gene are LGHDT and YNNKEL (reference sequence). This clonotype was observed a single time.

The chain couples TRBV3-1 to TRBJ1-1; D is unclear. The sequence derives from a woman younger than 35 in good health. What was sequenced was blood. The CDR3 is CASSPTSLNTEAFF. The CDR3 region has the DNA TGTGCCAGCAGCCCCACCAGCTTGAACACTGAAGCTTTCTTT.